Below are 19 T cell receptor beta chains sequenced from a single sample in a study of cytomegalovirus exposure and HLA in healthy donors. TCRdb's table, derived via immunoSEQ multiplex PCR, lists solely in-frame clones and lacks some. In the table there are some 250,000 clones, less than 95% of which are singletons. The sequencing input was PBMCs. These receptor sequences come from a woman in her thirties in good health and CMV-seronegative.

J is TRBJ2-7 and V is TRBV7-8, with 7 bases fitting TRBD1. CDR1 and CDR2 (germline): SGHVS, FQNEAQ. This CDR3 has 13 amino acids. The V and J ends lost 5 bases and 3 bases, in that order; junction bases with no gene match: 4. DNA for the CDR3: TGTGCCAGCAGCCACGGACAGGACTACGAGCAGTACTTC. Amino acid sequence: CASSHGQDYEQYF.

The V call is TRBV7-2, the J call TRBJ2-3, with 7 bases matching TRBD2. CDR1 is SGHTA and CDR2 is FQGNSA in the germline V gene. With 4 bases clipped from V and 9 bases from J, the junction kept 10 bases outside the gene matches. The CDR3 runs 14 residues. The CDR3 sequence: CASSSGTRAGTQYF. DNA for the CDR3: TGTGCCAGCAGCTCGGGGACCCGAGCGGGAACGCAGTATTTT.

The V and J genes are TRBV19 and TRBJ1-1, with 9 bases that match TRBD1. Germline CDR1 reads LNHDA; CDR2 reads SQIVND (reference sequence). The length of the CDR3 is 12 residues. CDR3 in amino acids: CAVGQGNTEAFF. The CDR3 DNA follows: TGTGCAGTGGGACAGGGGAACACTGAAGCTTTCTTT.

The CDR3 DNA is TGTGCCAGCAAACAGTCGGGAGCAACTAATGAAAAACTGTTTTTT. Translated: CASKQSGATNEKLFF. This chain uses TRBV6-5 with TRBJ1-4; D uncertain. The CDR3 length is 15 residues. Germline CDR1 reads MNHEY; CDR2 reads SVGAGI. The V and J ends lost 7 bases and 0 bases respectively, with 12 bases between them.

V usage is TRBV12-5 and J usage is TRBJ2-2; maybe TRBD1 (6 bases). The CDR3 totals 14 residues. Germline V lookup: CDR1 LGHNT, CDR2 FRNRAP. V lost 0 bases and J 4 bases, leaving 6 bases between the germline ends. The CDR3 region has the DNA TGTGCTAGTGGTTTGGTACAGGGCACCGGGGAGCTGTTTTTT. This codes for CASGLVQGTGELFF.

The gene calls are TRBV27 and TRBJ2-7, with TRBD2 matching over 13 bases. Germline V gene lookup returns CDR1 MNHEY and CDR2 SMNVEV (reference sequence). The CDR3 runs 15 residues. The trim removed 3 bases at V and 3 bases at J, leaving 2 bases unmatched. The CDR3 coding sequence is TGTGCCAGCAGTTTGGGACTAGCGGGGAACTACGAGCAGTACTTC. It is translated as CASSLGLAGNYEQYF.

This clone was detected only once. The rearrangement links TRBV4-3 to TRBJ2-7; a possible D gene is TRBD1 (6 bases). Germline V gene data show CDR1 as LGHNA and CDR2 as YSLEER. The V gene lost 4 bases and the J gene lost 5 bases, with 24 bases spanning the gap. The CDR3 sequence is 17 residues long. CDR3 loop: CASSPIPRQVLSHEQYF. CDR3 DNA sequence: TGCGCCAGCAGCCCCATCCCCCGACAGGTACTATCCCACGAGCAGTACTTC.

This clone was observed once. The chain links TRBV2 to TRBJ2-7, with D possibly being TRBD2 (5 bases). Trimming shortened V by 4 bases and J by 12 bases, and 13 bases separated the two germline ends. The CDR3 contains 11 residues. Germline-derived CDR1 and CDR2 are SNHLY and FYNNEI. The CDR3 sequence is CASSVKREAYF. The CDR3 DNA reads as TGTGCCAGCAGTGTCAAGAGGGAAGCGTACTTC.

This sequence joins TRBV7-9 and TRBJ1-5; D not resolved. The CDR3 sequence is 13 residues long. V was trimmed by 7 bases and J by 2 bases, leaving 9 bases between them. Germline CDR1 SEHNR, CDR2 FQNEAQ (reference sequence). The CDR3 nucleotides are TGTGCCAGCACAGCCTCCGGCAATCAGCCCCAGCATTTT. It encodes CASTASGNQPQHF.

The chain uses TRBV29-1 and TRBJ2-7, with 7 bases identical to TRBD2. This CDR3 spans 15 amino acids. Germline V CDR1 and CDR2: SQVTM, ANQGSEA. V lost 2 bases to trimming and J lost 2 bases; unmatched junction nucleotides: 9. The CDR3 DNA reads TGCAGCGTTGAATATCCCCTAGCGGAAACCTACGAGCAGTACTTC. Its protein is CSVEYPLAETYEQYF.

The chain recombines TRBV7-8 with TRBJ1-5, with D unclear. Germline CDR1 is SGHVS and CDR2 is FQNEAQ. The CDR3 spans 13 residues. V lost 1 base to trimming and J lost 6 bases, with 7 bases between them. CDR3 sequence reads: CASSLEYSQPQHF. In DNA, the CDR3 is TGTGCCAGCAGCTTAGAATACAGTCAGCCCCAGCATTTT.

The gene calls are TRBV7-8 and TRBJ2-7; 11 bases match TRBD1. Per the germline V gene, CDR1 is SGHVS and CDR2 is FQNEAQ. CDR3 length: 14 amino acids. The ends lost 5 bases at V and 6 bases at J; junction bases unmatched: 6. CDR3 loop: CASSPRDRGTEQYF. Here the CDR3 DNA reads TGTGCCAGCAGCCCGCGGGACAGGGGGACCGAGCAGTACTTC.

The chain employs TRBV7-9 and TRBJ2-7; D unresolved. This CDR3 has 12 residues. V was pared by 0 bases and J by 4 bases, with 4 bases between. The germline V gene encodes CDR1 SEHNR and CDR2 FQNEAQ (reference sequence). CDR3 bases: TGTGCCAGCAGCTTAGCGGAGTACGAGCAGTACTTC. Residues: CASSLAEYEQYF.

This clone was counted only a few times. The V and J genes are TRBV10-2 and TRBJ1-4; D gene uncertain. This CDR3 is built from 15 residues. Germline lookup yields CDR1 WSHSY and CDR2 SAAADI. Trimming left V 3 bases short and J 0 bases short, with 8 bases between. This chain's CDR3 is CASSDPSATNEKLFF. The CDR3 DNA follows: TGCGCCAGCAGTGACCCCAGTGCAACTAATGAAAAACTGTTTTTT.

This sequence joins TRBV10-3 and TRBJ2-5; the D gene is possibly TRBD2 (6 bases). From germline, CDR1 is ENHRY and CDR2 SYGVKD. Trimming took 10 bases from V and 4 from J, leaving 16 bases between them. This CDR3 region has 13 residues. The CDR3 region is CATAGGILETQYF. In DNA form, the CDR3 reads TGTGCCACCGCCGGGGGAATTCTAGAGACCCAGTACTTC.

The chain links TRBV5-3 to TRBJ1-3, with D possibly matching TRBD1 (6 bases). TRBV5-3 is annotated as an ORF whose role is uncertain. The CDR3 sequence is 18 residues long. V lost 4 bases and J lost 2, with 22 bases in between. The CDR3 nucleotides are TGTGCCAGAAGCGACCCCACAGTTGAGGCAGGGGCTGGAAACACCATATATTTT. Translation: CARSDPTVEAGAGNTIYF.

The V gene is TRBV25-1, the J gene TRBJ2-1, with D perhaps TRBD1 (5 bases). The ends were cut back, 4 bases at V and 4 bases at J, with 8 bases in the middle. Looked up from germline, CDR1 is MGHDK and CDR2 is SYGVNS. The CDR3 is made up of 13 amino acids. CDR3 nucleotides: TGTGCCAGCAGTGGCAGGGTGTACAATGAGCAGTTCTTC. Amino acid sequence: CASSGRVYNEQFF.

The count of this clone is one. The chain couples TRBV6-1 to TRBJ2-3; D not certain. Trimming removed 1 base from V and 0 bases from J, with 11 bases in between. Germline V gives CDR1 MNHNS, CDR2 SASEGT. The CDR3 has 16 residues. In DNA, the CDR3 is TGTGCCAGCAGTGAAGGTTTCCGCAGGAGCACAGATACGCAGTATTTT. It specifies CASSEGFRRSTDTQYF.

The chain is built from TRBV28 and TRBJ2-3, with a tentative D call TRBD2 (6 bases). Trimming pared 1 base from V and 1 base from J, leaving 12 bases between. Per germline, CDR1 MDHEN and CDR2 SYDVKM. The CDR3 runs 16 residues. The CDR3 DNA follows: TGTGCCAGCAGTTTATCCCGGGCTAGCGGCACAGATACGCAGTATTTT. This translates into CASSLSRASGTDTQYF. The full variable domain, completed using reference TRBV28 and TRBJ2-3, is DVKVTQSSRYLVKRTGEKVFLECVQDMDHENMFWYRQDPGLGLRLIYFSYDVKMKEKGDIPEGYSVSREKKERFSLILESASTNQTSMYLCASSLSRASGTDTQYFGPGTRLTVL.